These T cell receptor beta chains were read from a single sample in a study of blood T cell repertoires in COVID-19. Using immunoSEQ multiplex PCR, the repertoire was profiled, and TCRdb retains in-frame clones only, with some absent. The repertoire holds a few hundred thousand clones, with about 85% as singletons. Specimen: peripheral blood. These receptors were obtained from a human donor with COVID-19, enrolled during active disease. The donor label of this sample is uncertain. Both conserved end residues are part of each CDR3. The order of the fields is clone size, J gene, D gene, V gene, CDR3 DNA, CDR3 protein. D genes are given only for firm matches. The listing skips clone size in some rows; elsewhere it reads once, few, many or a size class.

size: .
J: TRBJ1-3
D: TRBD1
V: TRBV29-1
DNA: TGCAGCGTTGGACAGGGGACCTCTGGAAACACCATATATTTT
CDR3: CSVGQGTSGNTIYF

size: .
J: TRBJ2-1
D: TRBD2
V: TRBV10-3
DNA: TGTGCCATCAGTGACCAAAACGGTAGGACTAGCGGTTACAATGAGCAGTTCTTC
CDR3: CAISDQNGRTSGYNEQFF

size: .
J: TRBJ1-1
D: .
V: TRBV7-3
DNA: TGTGCCAGCAGCTTAACTGGGGGGGGCACAGGAGGGATCACTGAAGCTTTCTTT
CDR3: CASSLTGGGTGGITEAFF

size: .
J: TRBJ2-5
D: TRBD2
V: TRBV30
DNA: TGTGCCTGGAGTGTATCGCGGGAGTCGGGGACCCAGTACTTC
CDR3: CAWSVSRESGTQYF

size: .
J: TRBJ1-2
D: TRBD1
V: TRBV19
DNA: TGTGCCAGTAGTAAACTTACAGGGGCTTCCTTCTATGGCTACACCTTC
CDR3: CASSKLTGASFYGYTF

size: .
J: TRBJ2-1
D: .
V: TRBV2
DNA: TGTGCCAGCAATGCGGGATGGCTTAATGAGCAGTTCTTC
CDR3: CASNAGWLNEQFF

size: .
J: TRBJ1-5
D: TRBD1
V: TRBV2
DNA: TGTGCCAGCAGCGGGGCCCAGGGGGGCAATCAGCCCCAGCATTTT
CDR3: CASSGAQGGNQPQHF

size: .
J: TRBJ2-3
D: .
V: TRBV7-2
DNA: TGTGCCAGCAGCTTTGGGGGAGAGGGGGCAGATACGCAGTATTTT
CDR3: CASSFGGEGADTQYF

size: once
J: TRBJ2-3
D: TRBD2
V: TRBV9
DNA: TGTGCCAGCAGCCCGAGACTAGCGGGAAACACAGATACGCAGTATTTT
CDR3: CASSPRLAGNTDTQYF

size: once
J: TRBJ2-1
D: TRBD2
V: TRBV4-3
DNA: TGCGCCAGCAGCCCTCGCCGGACTAGCGGGACACGGAGCTCCTACAATGAGCAGTTCTTC
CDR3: CASSPRRTSGTRSSYNEQFF

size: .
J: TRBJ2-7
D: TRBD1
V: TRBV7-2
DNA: TGTGCCAGCAGCAACGGACAGGGGATCGACGAGCAGTACTTC
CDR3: CASSNGQGIDEQYF

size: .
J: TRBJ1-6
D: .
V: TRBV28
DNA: TGTGCCAGCAGTTTCCCGGGTTCCTATAATTCACCCCTCCACTTT
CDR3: CASSFPGSYNSPLHF

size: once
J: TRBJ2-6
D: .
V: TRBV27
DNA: TGTGCCAGCACTACGGGGGGCGCTGGGGCCAACGTCCTGACTTTC
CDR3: CASTTGGAGANVLTF

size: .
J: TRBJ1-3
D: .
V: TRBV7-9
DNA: TGTGCCAGCAGCTTTTCAGAAAACACCATATATTTT
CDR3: CASSFSENTIYF

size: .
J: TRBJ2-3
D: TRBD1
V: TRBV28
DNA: TGTGCCAGTAGATCACCGACAGGGGCCACAGATACGCAGTATTTT
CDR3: CASRSPTGATDTQYF

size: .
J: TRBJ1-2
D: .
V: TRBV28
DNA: TGTGCCAGCAGTCTCAGGGTGGACGGCTACACCTTC
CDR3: CASSLRVDGYTF

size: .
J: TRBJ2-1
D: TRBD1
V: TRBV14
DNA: TGTGCCAGCAGCCCCGGGACAGACAACAATGAGCAGTTCTTC
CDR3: CASSPGTDNNEQFF

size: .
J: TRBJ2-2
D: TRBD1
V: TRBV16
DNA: TGTGCCAGCAGCCCCCGACAGGGGAGTATATGGACCGGGGAGCTGTTTTTT
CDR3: CASSPRQGSIWTGELFF

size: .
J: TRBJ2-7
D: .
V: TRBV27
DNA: TGTGCCAGCAGTCGGCGCGGGAACTCCTACGAGCAGTACTTC
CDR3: CASSRRGNSYEQYF

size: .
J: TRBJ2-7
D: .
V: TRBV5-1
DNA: TGCGCCAGCAGGGTCGGGGACGGGAGCTCCTACGAGCAGTACTTC
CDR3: CASRVGDGSSYEQYF

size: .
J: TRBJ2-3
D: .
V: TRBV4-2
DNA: TGTGCCAGCAGCCAACTACTAGCTAGCACAGATACGCAGTATTTT
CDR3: CASSQLLASTDTQYF

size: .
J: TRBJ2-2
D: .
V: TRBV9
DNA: TGTGCCAGCAGCGTAGGGCAGTTCACCGGGGAGCTGTTTTTT
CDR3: CASSVGQFTGELFF

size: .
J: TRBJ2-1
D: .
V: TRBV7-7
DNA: TGTGCTAGCAGCCGCTTCGCGTCGGTCGATGAGCAGTTCTTC
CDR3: CASSRFASVDEQFF

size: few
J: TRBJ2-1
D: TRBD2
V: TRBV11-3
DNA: TGTGCCAGCAGCCCCCGATGGACTAGCGGGAGGGGTGAGCAGTTCTTC
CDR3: CASSPRWTSGRGEQFF

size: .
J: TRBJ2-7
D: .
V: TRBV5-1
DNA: TGCGCCAGCAGCCCCTCCGGGGGGCAAGAAGGCGAGCAGTACTTC
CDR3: CASSPSGGQEGEQYF

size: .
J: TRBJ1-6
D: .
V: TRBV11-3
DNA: TGTGCCAGCAGCAGACAGGACAATTCACCCCTCCACTTT
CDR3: CASSRQDNSPLHF

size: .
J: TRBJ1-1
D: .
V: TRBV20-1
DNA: TGCAGTGCTAGTTCGGAGGCCGGGGGAGGAGGTGAAGCTTTCTTT
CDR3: CSASSEAGGGGEAFF

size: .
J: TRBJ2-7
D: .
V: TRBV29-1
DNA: TGCAGCGTTGAAACGGGTGCGGGCTTGGGGGGCGAGCAGTACTTC
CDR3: CSVETGAGLGGEQYF

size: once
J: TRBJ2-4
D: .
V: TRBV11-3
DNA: TGTGCCAGCAGCTTAGGACGGGAGTGGTCCAAAAACATTCAGTACTTC
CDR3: CASSLGREWSKNIQYF

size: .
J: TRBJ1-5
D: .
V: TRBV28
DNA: TGTGCCAGCAGTTTAGGGGGGGGAGAAGGACAGCCCCAGCATTTT
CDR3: CASSLGGGEGQPQHF

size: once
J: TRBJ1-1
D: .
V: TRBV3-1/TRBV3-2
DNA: TGTGCCAGCAGCCAACTTCCGGGTGGGAACACTGAAGCTTTCTTT
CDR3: CASSQLPGGNTEAFF

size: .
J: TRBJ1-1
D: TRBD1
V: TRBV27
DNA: TGTGCCAGCAGTGCCGACAGGGGGAGAGCGAGCACTGAAGCTTTCTTT
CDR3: CASSADRGRASTEAFF

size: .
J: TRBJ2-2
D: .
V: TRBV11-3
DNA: TGTGCCAGCAGTTCCCTCACCGGGGAGCTGTTTTTT
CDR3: CASSSLTGELFF

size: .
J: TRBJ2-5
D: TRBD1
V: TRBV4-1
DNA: TGCGCCAGCAGCGAATCCATTCCGGGACAGAGGAGGAGAGAGACCCAGTACTTC
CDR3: CASSESIPGQRRRETQYF

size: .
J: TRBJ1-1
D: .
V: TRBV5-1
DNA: TGCGCCAGCAGACGGACTGTGAACACTGAAGCTTTCTTT
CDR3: CASRRTVNTEAFF

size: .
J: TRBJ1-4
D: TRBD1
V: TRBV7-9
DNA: TGTGCCAGCAGCTTAGTGACAGGGATTAATGAAAAACTGTTTTTT
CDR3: CASSLVTGINEKLFF

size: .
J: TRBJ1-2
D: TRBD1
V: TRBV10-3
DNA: TGTGCCATCAGTGAAGACAGGGGTCGTGTTGGCTACACCTTC
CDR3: CAISEDRGRVGYTF

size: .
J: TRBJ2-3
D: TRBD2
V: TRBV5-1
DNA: TGCGCCAGCAGCTCGGTAGCGGGAGTGATGACAGATACGCAGTATTTT
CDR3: CASSSVAGVMTDTQYF

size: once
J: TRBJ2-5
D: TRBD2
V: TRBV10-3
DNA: TGTGCCATCAGTGAGTCCTCGACGGGGGGAGGGAGTGAGACCCAGTACTTC
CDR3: CAISESSTGGGSETQYF

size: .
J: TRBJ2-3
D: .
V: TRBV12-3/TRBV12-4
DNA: TGTGCCAGCAGTCTCACAGATACGCAGTATTTT
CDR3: CASSLTDTQYF

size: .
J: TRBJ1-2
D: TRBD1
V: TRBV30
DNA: TGTGCCTGGAGTACAGGGGAGAACTATGGCTACACCTTC
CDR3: CAWSTGENYGYTF

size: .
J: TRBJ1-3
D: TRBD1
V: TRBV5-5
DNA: TGTGCCAGCAGCTTCCAGACAGGGAGCTCTGGAAACACCATATATTTT
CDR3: CASSFQTGSSGNTIYF

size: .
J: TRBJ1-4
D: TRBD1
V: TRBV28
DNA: TGTGCCAGCAGTCTCTTTGGGACAGGGGGTTTGGTGGGAAATGAAAAACTGTTTTTT
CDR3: CASSLFGTGGLVGNEKLFF

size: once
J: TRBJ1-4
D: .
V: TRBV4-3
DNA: TGCGCCAGCAGCCAAGATAGCCAGGGCGGAGCCTTAGGTGAAAAACTGTTTTTT
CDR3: CASSQDSQGGALGEKLFF

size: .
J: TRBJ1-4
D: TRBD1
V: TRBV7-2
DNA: TGTGCCAGCAGCTTAGGAGGGGGGACAGGAGGTAATGAAAAACTGTTTTTT
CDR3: CASSLGGGTGGNEKLFF

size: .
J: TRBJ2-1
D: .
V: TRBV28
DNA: TGTGCCACCCAGAGGCCCAGCTCCTACAATGAGCAGTTCTTC
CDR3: CATQRPSSYNEQFF

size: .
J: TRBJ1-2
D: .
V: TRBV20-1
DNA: TGCAGTGCCCGCCAGGCCCGCGCTAACACCTTC
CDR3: CSARQARANTF

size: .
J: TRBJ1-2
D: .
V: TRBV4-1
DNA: TGCGCCAGCAGCCAAGATGGGAGGGGCTATGGCTACACCTTC
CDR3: CASSQDGRGYGYTF

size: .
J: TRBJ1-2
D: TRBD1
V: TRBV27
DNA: TGTGCCAGCAGTTTACTAGAGGACAGGGGAGAGATCTATGGCTACACCTTC
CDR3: CASSLLEDRGEIYGYTF

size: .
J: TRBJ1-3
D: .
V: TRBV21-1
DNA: TGTGCCAGCAGCAAAGTTTTCAGGGAATGCGGAAACACCATATATTTT
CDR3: CASSKVFRECGNTIYF

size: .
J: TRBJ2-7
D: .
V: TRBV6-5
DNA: TGTGCCAGCAGCCAGCAGGGGCCCGGGCTGGGCGAGCAGTACTTC
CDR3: CASSQQGPGLGEQYF

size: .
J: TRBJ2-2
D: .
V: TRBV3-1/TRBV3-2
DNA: TGTGCCAGCAGCCCTCGACTAGAGAGAGCCGGGGAGCTGTTTTTT
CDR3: CASSPRLERAGELFF

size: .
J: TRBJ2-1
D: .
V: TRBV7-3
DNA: TGTGCCAGCAGCGTAGAGCCCTACAATGAGCAGTTCTTC
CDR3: CASSVEPYNEQFF

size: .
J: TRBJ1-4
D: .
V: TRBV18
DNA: TGTGCCAGCTCACTAAGCCAGGGATCAGGTGGTGAAAAACTGTTTTTT
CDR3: CASSLSQGSGGEKLFF

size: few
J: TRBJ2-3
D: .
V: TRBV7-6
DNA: TGTGCCAGCAGCTTAGTGCGGGGACGCACGGATACGCAGTATTTT
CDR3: CASSLVRGRTDTQYF

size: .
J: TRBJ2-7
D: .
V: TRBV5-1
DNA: TGCGCCAGCAGCTTAGGGAGTAGGGACGAGCAGTACTTC
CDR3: CASSLGSRDEQYF

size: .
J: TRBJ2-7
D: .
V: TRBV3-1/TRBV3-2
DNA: TGTGCCAGCAGCCAACGGGAGTCTTCCTACGAGCAGTACTTC
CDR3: CASSQRESSYEQYF

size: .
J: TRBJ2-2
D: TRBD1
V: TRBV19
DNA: TGTGCCAGTAGTCGAAGCCAGGGGGACACCGGGGAGCTGTTTTTT
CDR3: CASSRSQGDTGELFF

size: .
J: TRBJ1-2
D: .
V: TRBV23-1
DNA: TGCGCCAGCAGCCCGTCGGGATGGGGCTACACCTTC
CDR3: CASSPSGWGYTF